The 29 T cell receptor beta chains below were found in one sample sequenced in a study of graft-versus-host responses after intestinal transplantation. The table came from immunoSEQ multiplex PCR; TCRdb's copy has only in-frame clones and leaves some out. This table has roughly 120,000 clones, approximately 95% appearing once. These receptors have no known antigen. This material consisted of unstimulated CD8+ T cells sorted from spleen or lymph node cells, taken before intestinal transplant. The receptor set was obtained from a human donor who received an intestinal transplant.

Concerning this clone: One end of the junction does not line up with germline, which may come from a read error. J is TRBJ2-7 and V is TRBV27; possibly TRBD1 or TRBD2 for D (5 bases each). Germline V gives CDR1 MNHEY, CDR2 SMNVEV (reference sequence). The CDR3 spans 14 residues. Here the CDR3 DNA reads TGTACCAGCAGTCCCGGGACGGGACCCTACGAGCAGTACTTC. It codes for CTSSPGTGPYEQYF.

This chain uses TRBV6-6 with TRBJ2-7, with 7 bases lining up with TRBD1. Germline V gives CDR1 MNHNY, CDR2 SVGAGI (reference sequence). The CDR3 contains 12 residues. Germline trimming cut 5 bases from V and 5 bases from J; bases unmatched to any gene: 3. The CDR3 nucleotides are TGTGCCAGCAGTCGACAGGGAAACGAGCAGTACTTC. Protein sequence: CASSRQGNEQYF.

The chain's CDR3 is CASSIRQGDGYTF. DNA of the CDR3: TGTGCCAGTAGTATTCGGCAGGGAGATGGCTACACCTTC. The chain joins TRBV19 to TRBJ1-2; possibly TRBD1 for D (5 bases). The CDR3 has 13 amino acids. Trimming shortened V by 3 bases and J by 6 bases, and 11 bases separated the two germline ends. Germline assignment: CDR1 LNHDA and CDR2 SQIVND (reference sequence).

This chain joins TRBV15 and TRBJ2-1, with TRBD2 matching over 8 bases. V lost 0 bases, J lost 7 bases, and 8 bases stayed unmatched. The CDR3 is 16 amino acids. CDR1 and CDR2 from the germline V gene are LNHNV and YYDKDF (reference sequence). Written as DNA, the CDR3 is TGTGCCACCAGCAGAGATTGGCCAGCGGGGGAGAATGAGCAGTTCTTC. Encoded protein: CATSRDWPAGENEQFF.

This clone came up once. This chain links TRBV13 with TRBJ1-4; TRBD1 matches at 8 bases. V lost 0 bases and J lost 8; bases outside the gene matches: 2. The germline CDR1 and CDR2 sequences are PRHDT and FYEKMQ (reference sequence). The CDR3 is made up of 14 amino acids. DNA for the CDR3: TGTGCCAGCAGCTTAGGCAGGGGGCAAGAAAAACTGTTTTTT. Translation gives CASSLGRGQEKLFF.

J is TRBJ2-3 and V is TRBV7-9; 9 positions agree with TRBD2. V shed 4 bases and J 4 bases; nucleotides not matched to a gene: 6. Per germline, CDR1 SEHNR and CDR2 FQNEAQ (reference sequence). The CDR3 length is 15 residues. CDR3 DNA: TGTGCCAGCAGCTCCCGAGCGGGAGGCTCAGATACGCAGTATTTT. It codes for CASSSRAGGSDTQYF.

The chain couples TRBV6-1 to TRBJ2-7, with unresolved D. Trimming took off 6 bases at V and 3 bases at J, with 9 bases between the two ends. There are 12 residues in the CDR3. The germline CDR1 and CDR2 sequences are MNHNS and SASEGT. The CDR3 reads CASRLLYYEQYF. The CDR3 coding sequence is TGTGCCAGCAGACTCCTATACTACGAGCAGTACTTC.

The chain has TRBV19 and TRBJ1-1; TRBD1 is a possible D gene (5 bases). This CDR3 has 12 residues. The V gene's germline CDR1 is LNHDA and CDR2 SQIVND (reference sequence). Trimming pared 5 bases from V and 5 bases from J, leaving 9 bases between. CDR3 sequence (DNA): TGTGCCAGTAGTTTCGGGGGAACTGAAGCTTTCTTT. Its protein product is CASSFGGTEAFF.

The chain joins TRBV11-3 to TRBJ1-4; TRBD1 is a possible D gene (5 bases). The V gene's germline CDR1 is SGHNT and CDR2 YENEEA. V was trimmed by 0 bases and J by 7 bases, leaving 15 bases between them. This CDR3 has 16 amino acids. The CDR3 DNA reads TGTGCCAGCAGCTTAGACGACCAGGGTATCAGTGAAAAACTGTTTTTT. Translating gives CASSLDDQGISEKLFF.

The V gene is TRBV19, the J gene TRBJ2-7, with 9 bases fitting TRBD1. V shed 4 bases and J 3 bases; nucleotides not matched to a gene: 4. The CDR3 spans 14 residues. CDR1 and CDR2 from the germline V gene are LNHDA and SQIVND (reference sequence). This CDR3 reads CASSTTGGDYEQYF. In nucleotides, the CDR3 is TGTGCCAGTAGTACGACAGGGGGAGACTACGAGCAGTACTTC.

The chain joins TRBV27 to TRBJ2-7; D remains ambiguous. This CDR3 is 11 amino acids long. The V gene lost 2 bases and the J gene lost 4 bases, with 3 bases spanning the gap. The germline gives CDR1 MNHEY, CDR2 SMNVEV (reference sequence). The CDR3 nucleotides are TGTGCCAGCAGTTTAGGGTACGAGCAGTACTTC. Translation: CASSLGYEQYF.

CDR3 DNA sequence: TGCGCCAGCAGCCAAAGGTTGGTCGCGGGACCTATAAAAGACAATGAGCAGTTCTTC. Translation: CASSQRLVAGPIKDNEQFF. The chain employs TRBV4-3 and TRBJ2-1; a weak D match, TRBD2 (6 bases). Germline values: CDR1 LGHNA, CDR2 YSLEER. V was trimmed by 2 bases and J by 5 bases, leaving 25 bases between them. This CDR3 region has 19 residues.

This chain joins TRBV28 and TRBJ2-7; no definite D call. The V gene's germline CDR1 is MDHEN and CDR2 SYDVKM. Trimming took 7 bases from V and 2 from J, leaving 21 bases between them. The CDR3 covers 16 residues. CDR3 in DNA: TGTGCCAGCACTGCCGCCGGCTTGGCAGGAGCCTACGAGCAGTACTTC. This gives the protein CASTAAGLAGAYEQYF.

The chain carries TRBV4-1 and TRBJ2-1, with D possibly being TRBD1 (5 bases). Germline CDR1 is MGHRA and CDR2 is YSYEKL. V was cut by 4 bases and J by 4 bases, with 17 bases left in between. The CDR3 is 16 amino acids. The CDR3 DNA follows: TGCGCCAGCAGCCCGGATTTTCGACAGTTATACAATGAGCAGTTCTTC. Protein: CASSPDFRQLYNEQFF.

The CDR3 region has the DNA TGTGCCAGCAGCGAATGGCAGGGCGGTGGCTACACCTTC. Translation gives CASSEWQGGGYTF. This chain links TRBV9 with TRBJ1-2, with D perhaps matching TRBD1 (5 bases). Germline V CDR1 and CDR2: SGDLS, YYNGEE. The CDR3 has 13 amino acids. Trimming cost V 3 bases and J 7 bases, with 13 bases left between them.

The CDR3 coding sequence is TGTGCCAGCAGTCTCGGAGGTTACAATGAGCAGTTCTTC. Its translation: CASSLGGYNEQFF. V usage is TRBV27 and J usage is TRBJ2-1, with D maybe TRBD2 (5 bases). Trimming removed 5 bases from V and 4 bases from J, with 9 bases in between. Germline CDR1 reads MNHEY; CDR2 reads SMNVEV (reference sequence). This CDR3 spans 13 amino acids.

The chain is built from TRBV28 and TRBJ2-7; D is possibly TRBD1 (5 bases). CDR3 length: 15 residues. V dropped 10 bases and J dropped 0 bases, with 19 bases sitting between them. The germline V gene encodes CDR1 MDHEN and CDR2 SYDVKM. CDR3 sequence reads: CATSDSFRSSYEQYF. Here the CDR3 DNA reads TGTGCCACCTCTGACAGCTTTAGGAGCTCCTACGAGCAGTACTTC.

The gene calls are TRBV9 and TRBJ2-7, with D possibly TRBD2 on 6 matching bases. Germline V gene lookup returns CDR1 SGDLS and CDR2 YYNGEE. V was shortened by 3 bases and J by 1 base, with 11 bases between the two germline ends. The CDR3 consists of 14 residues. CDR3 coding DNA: TGTGCCAGCAGCGGACGGGACTCATCCTACGAGCAGTACTTC. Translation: CASSGRDSSYEQYF.

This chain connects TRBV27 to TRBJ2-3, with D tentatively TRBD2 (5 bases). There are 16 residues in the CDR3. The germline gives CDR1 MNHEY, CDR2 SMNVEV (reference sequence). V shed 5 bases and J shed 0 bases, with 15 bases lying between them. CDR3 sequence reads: CASSPESGSSTDTQYF. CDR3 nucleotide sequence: TGTGCCAGCAGTCCCGAATCGGGGTCTAGCACAGATACGCAGTATTTT.

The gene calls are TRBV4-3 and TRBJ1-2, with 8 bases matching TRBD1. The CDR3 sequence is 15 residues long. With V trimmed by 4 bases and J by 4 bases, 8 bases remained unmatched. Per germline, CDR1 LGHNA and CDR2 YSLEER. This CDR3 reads CASSLGQGGSYGYTF. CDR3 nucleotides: TGCGCCAGCAGCCTCGGACAGGGAGGGAGCTATGGCTACACCTTC.

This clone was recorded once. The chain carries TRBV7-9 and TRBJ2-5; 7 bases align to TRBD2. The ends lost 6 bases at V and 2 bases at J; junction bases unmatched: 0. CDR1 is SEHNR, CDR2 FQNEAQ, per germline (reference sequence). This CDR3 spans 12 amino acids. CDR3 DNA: TGTGCCAGCAGGGGAGGGCAAGAGACCCAGTACTTC. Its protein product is CASRGGQETQYF. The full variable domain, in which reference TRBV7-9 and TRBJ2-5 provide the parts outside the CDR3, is DTGVSQNPRHKITKRGQNVTFRCDPISEHNRLYWYRQTLGQGPEFLTYFQNEAQLEKSRLLSDRFSAERPKGSFSTLEIQRTEQGDSAMYLCASRGGQETQYFGPGTRLLVL.

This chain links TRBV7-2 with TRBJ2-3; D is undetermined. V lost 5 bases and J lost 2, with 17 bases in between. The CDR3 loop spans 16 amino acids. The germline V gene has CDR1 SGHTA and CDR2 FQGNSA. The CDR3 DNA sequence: TGTGCCAGCAGCCCAGAAGGCTATAGGGCCACAGATACGCAGTATTTT. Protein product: CASSPEGYRATDTQYF.

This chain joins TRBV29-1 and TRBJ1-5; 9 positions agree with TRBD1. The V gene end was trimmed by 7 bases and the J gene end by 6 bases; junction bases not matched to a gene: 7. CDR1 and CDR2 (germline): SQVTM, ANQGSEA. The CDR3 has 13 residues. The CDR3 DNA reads TGCAGCGCAAGGACAGGGGTAGGTCAGCCCCAGCATTTT. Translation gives CSARTGVGQPQHF.

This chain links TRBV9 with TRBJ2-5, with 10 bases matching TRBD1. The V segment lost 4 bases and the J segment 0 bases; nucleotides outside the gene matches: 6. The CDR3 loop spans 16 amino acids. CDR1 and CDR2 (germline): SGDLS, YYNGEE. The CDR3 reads CASSFRTGGYQETQYF. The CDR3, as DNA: TGTGCCAGCAGCTTCCGGACAGGGGGGTACCAAGAGACCCAGTACTTC.

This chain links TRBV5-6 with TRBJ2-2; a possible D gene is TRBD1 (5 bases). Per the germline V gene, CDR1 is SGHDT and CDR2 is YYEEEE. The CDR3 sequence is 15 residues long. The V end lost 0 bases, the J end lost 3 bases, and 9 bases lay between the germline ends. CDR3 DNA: TGTGCCAGCAGCTTGGGACAGTCAGACACCGGGGAGCTGTTTTTT. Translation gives CASSLGQSDTGELFF.

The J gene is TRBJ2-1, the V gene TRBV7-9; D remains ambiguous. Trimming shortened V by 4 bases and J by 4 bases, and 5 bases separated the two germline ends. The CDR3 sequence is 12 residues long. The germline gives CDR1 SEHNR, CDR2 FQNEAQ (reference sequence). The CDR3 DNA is TGTGCCAGCAGCTCAGGTTACAATGAGCAGTTCTTC. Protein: CASSSGYNEQFF.

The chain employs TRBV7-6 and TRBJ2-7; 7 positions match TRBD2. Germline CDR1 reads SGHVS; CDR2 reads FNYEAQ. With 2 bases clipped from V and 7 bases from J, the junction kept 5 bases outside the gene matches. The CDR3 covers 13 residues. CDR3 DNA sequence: TGTGCCAGCAGCTTAAGCGGGGCTCGTGAGCAGTACTTC. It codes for CASSLSGAREQYF.

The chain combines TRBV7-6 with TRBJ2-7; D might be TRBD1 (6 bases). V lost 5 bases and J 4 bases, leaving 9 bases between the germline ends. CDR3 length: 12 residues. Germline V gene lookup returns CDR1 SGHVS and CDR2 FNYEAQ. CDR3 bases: TGTGCCAGCAGCCAAGGACAGTACGAGCAGTACTTC. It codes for CASSQGQYEQYF. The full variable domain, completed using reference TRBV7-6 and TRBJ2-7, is GAGVSQSPRYKVTKRGQDVALRCDPISGHVSLYWYRQALGQGPEFLTYFNYEAQQDKSGLPNDRFSAERPEGSISTLTIQRTEQRDSAMYRCASSQGQYEQYFGPGTRLTVT.

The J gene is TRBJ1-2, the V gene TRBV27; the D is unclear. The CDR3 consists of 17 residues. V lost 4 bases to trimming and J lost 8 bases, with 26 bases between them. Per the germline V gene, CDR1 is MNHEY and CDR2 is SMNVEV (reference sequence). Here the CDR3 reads CASSWGEGVVGREGYTF. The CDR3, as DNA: TGTGCCAGCAGTTGGGGTGAGGGAGTGGTGGGAAGGGAAGGCTACACCTTC.